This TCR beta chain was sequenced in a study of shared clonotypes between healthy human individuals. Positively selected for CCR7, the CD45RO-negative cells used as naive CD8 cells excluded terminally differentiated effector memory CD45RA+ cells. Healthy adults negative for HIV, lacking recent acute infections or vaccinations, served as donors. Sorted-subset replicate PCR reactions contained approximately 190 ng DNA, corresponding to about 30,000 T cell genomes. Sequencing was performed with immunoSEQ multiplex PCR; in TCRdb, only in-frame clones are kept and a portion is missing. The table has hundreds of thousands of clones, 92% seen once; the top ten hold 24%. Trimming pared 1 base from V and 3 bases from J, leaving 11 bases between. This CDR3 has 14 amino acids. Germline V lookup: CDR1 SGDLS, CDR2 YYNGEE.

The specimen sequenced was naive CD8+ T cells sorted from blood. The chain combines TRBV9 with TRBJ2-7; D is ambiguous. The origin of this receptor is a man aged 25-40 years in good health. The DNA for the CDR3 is TGTGCCAGCAGCGTAAAGGGCCTTAGCTACGAGCAGTACTTC. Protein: CASSVKGLSYEQYF.